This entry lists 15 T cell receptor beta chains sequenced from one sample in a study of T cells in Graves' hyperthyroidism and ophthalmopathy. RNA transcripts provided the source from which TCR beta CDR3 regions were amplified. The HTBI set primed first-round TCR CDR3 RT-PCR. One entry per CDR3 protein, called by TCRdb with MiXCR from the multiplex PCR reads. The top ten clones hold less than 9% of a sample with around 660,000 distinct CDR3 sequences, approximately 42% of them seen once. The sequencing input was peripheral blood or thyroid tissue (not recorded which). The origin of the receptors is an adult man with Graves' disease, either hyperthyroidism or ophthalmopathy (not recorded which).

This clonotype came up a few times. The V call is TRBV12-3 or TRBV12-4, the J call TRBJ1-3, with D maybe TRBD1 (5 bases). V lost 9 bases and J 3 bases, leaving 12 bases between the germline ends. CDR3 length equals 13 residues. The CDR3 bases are TGTGCCAGTACGGACATTCTTGGAAACACCATATATTTT. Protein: CASTDILGNTIYF.

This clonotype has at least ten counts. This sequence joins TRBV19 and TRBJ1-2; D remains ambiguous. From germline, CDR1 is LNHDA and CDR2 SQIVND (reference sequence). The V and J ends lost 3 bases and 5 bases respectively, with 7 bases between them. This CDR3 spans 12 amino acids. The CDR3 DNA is TGTGCCAGTAGTATCGGGAGATATGGCTACACCTTC. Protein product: CASSIGRYGYTF.

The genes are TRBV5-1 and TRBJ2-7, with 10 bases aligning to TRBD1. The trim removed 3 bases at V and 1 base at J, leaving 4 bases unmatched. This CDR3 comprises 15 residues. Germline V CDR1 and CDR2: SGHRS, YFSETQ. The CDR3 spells CASSSGTGASYEQYF. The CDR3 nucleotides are TGCGCCAGCAGCTCCGGGACAGGGGCGTCCTACGAGCAGTACTTC.

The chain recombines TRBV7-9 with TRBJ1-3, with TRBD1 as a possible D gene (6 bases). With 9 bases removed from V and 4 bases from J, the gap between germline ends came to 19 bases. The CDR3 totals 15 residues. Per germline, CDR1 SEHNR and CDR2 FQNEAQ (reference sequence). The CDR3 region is CASSIVGTKGNTIYF. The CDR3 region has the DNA TGTGCCAGTAGTATAGTGGGGACAAAAGGAAACACCATATATTTT.

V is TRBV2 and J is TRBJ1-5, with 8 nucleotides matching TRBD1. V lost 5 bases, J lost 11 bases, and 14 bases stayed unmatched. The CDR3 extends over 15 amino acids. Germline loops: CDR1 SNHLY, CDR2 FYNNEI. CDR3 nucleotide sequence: TGTGCCAGCAGTTTCACGGGACAGGTGTGGTCAACCCAGCATTTT. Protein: CASSFTGQVWSTQHF.

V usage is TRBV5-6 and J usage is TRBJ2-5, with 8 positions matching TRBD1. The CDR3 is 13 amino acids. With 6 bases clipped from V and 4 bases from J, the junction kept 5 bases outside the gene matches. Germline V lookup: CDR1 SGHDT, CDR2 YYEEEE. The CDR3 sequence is CASTATGAETQYF. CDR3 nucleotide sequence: TGTGCCAGCACCGCGACAGGGGCAGAGACCCAGTACTTC.

The CDR3 DNA is TGTGCCAGCAGCTTTGAGGGAGGGGACGATAATTCACCCCTCCACTTT. Amino acid sequence: CASSFEGGDDNSPLHF. V is TRBV7-4 and J is TRBJ1-6; D may be TRBD1 (5 bases). Germline-derived CDR1 and CDR2 are SGHVT and SQSDAQ. The V end lost 3 bases, the J end lost 5 bases, and 14 bases lay between the germline ends. The CDR3 has 16 residues.

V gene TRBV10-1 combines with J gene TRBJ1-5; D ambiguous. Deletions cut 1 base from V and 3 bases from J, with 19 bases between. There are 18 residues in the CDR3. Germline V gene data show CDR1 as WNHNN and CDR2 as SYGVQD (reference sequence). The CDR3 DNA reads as TGCGCCAGCAGTGAGTATAGTTTAGGGTTCAGGTTCAATCAGCCCCAGCATTTT. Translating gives CASSEYSLGFRFNQPQHF.

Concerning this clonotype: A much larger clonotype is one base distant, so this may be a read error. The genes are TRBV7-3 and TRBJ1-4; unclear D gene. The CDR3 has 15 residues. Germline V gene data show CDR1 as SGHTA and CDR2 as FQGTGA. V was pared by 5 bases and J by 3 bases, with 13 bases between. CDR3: CASSRPDAANEKLFF. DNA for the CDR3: TGTGCCAGCAGCCGCCCCGACGCGGCTAATGAAAAACTGTTTTTT. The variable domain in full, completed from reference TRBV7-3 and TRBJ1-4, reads GAGVSQTPSNKVTEKGKYVELRCDPISGHTALYWYRQSLGQGPEFLIYFQGTGAADDSGLPNDRFFAVRPEGSVSTLKIQRTERGDSAVYLCASSRPDAANEKLFFGSGTQLSVL.

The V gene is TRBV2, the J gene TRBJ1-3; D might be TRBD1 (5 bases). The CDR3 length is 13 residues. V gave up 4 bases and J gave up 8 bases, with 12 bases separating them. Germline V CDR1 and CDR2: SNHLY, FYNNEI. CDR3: CASSGAGVYTIYF. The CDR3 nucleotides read TGTGCCAGCAGTGGGGCGGGGGTTTACACCATATATTTT.

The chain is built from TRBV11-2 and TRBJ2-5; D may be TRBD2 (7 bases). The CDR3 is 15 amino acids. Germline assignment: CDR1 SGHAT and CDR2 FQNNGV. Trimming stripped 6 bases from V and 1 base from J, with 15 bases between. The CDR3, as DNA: TGTGCCAGCAGTTTGTGGGGGGGGCGCCAAGAGACCCAGTACTTC. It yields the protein CASSLWGGRQETQYF.

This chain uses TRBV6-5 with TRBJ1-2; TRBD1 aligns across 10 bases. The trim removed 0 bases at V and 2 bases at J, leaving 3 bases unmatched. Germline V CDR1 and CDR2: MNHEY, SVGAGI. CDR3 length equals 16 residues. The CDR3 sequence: CASSYSPGQGNYGYTF. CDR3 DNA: TGTGCCAGCAGTTACTCCCCGGGACAGGGGAACTATGGCTACACCTTC.

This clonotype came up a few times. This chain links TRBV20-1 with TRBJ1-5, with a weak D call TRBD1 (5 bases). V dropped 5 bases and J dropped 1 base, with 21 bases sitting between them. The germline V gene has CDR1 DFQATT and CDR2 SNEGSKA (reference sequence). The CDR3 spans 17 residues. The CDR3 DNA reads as TGCAGTGCTGGATTCGGGGGGTTTGATGGGAGCAATCAGCCCCAGCATTTT. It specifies CSAGFGGFDGSNQPQHF.

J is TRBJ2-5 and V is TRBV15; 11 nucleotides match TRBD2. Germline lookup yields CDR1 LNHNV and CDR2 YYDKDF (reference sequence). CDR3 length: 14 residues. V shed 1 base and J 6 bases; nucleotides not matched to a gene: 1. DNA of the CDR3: TGTGCCACCAGCAGAGGACTAGCGGGGCAGACCCAGTACTTC. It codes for CATSRGLAGQTQYF.

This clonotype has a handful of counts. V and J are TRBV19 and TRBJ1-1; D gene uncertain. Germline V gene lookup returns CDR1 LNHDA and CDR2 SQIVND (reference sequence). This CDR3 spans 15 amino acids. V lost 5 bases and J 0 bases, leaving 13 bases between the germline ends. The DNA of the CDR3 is TGTGCCAGTAGTCTCCACTCTAGCTTGAACACTGAAGCTTTCTTT. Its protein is CASSLHSSLNTEAFF.